This TCR beta chain was recorded in a study of blood T cell repertoires in COVID-19. About the study: T cells, B-cell-depleted T cells, or PBMCs provided the cDNA or gDNA that served as material.

This clone was counted at least ten times. This CDR3 has 14 amino acids. The V end lost 2 bases, the J end lost 7 bases, and 11 bases lay between the germline ends. CDR1 is LGHDT, CDR2 YNNKEL, per germline (reference sequence). Per the study methods: Reference gene primer amplification in the assay estimated nucleated cell counts. The table came from immunoSEQ multiplex PCR; TCRdb's copy has only in-frame clones and leaves some out. That table is the source of V, J and clone size, and D and trimming were worked out from the DNA. The sample contains 220,000 or so clones, around 80% of which appear only once.

This TCR derives from a woman aged 70-85 years with acute or convalescent COVID-19. The sample taken for sequencing was peripheral blood. This chain uses TRBV3-1 (or the pseudogene TRBV3-2) with TRBJ2-2; perhaps TRBD1 as D (5 bases). CDR3 DNA: TGTGCCAGCAGCCAAAGTCAGGGTATCGGGGAGCTGTTTTTT. It encodes CASSQSQGIGELFF.